This TCR beta chain was identified during a study of shared clonotypes between healthy human individuals. The input for sorted-subset replicate PCRs was roughly 180 ng DNA, about 29,000 T cell genomes. Sequencing was performed with immunoSEQ multiplex PCR; in TCRdb, only in-frame clones are kept and a portion is missing. The profile shows millions of clones, roughly 92% of them singletons. With respect to this clone: What it recognizes is unknown.

Broader study findings: Sorted-subset samples were not fully sequenced, rarefaction indicated. Generation of non-shared clonotypes was less probable than generation of clonotypes shared by all four donors.

Germline V lookup: CDR1 MNHEY, CDR2 SVGAGI. The CDR3 is 16 residues long. The J segment lost 6 bases and the V segment lost 0 bases, leaving 5 bases of the junction unmatched. Input material: naive CD4+ T cells sorted from blood. This sample's subset: CD45RA+ positively selected. This receptor was obtained from a young man in good health. The V and J genes are TRBV6-5 and TRBJ2-1; 10 bases agree with TRBD2. In DNA form, the CDR3 reads TGTGCCAGCAGTTACTCGAGAGCGGGAGGGGCCAATGAGCAGTTCTTC. Translated, it gives CASSYSRAGGANEQFF.